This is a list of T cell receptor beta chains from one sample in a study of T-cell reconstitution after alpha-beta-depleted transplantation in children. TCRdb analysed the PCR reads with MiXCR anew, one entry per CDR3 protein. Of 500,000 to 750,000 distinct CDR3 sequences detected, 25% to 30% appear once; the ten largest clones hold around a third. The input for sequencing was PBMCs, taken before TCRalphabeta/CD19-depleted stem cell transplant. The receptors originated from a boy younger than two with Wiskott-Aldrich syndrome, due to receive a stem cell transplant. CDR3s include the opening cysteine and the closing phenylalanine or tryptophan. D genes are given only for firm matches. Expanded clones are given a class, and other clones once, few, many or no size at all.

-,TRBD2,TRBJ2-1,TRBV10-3,TGTGCCATCAGTGAGGGAGTAGCGGGAGGCTATGAGCAGTTCTTC,CAISEGVAGGYEQFF
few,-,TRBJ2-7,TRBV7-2,TGTGCCAGCAGCTTGAATGGGGGCTACGAGCAGTACTTC,CASSLNGGYEQYF
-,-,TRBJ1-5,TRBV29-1,TGCAGCGTTGCGGGAGGCTCGGGGGCTAATCAGCCCCAGCATTTT,CSVAGGSGANQPQHF
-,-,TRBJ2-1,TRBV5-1,TGCGCCAGCAGCTTGGATCGGGCGACCTACGAGCAGTTCTTC,CASSLDRATYEQFF
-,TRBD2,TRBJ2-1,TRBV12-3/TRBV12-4,TGTGCCAGCAGTTTAGGAATTCTAGCGGGGGTTTACAATGAGCAGTTCTTC,CASSLGILAGVYNEQFF
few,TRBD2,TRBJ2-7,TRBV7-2,TGTGCCAGCAGTTTTGGACTAGCGGCCTACGAGCAGTACTTC,CASSFGLAAYEQYF
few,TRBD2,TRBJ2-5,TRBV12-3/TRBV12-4,TGTGCCAGCAGTTTAGGGACTAGCGTCTCAGGGGGGCAAGAGACCCAGTACTTC,CASSLGTSVSGGQETQYF
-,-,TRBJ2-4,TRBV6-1,TGTGCCAGCAGTGAAGTGGGGGGCGCTTTCAAAAACATTCAGTACTTC,CASSEVGGAFKNIQYF
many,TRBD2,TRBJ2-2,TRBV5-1,TGTGCCAGCAGCCGGACTAGCGGGAACACCGGGGAGCTGTTTTTT,CASSRTSGNTGELFF
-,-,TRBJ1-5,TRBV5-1,TGCGCCAGCAGCTTATCAGGGTTGAAGAATCAGCCCCAGCATTTT,CASSLSGLKNQPQHF
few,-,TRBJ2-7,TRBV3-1,TGTGCCAGCAGCCAAGATCCCCAGGGGGAGGGGTACGAGCAGTACTTC,CASSQDPQGEGYEQYF
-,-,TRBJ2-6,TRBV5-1,TGCGCCAGCAGCTTTTTGTCCGGAGCCTCTGGGGCCAACGTCCTGACTTTC,CASSFLSGASGANVLTF
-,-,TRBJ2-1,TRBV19,TGTGCCAGTAGCCTCAGGATCGCAATTGGTGAGCAGTTCTTC,CASSLRIAIGEQFF
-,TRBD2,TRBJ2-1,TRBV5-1,TGCGCCAGCAGCTTGTGGGGCCTAGCGGGAGGGTTTGAGCAGTTCTTC,CASSLWGLAGGFEQFF
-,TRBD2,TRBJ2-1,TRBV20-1,TGCAGTGCTAATCGGGGCGGGAGATCTGGTGAGCAGTTCTTC,CSANRGGRSGEQFF
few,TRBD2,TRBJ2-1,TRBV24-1,TGTGCCACCGGAATTAGCGGGGGCTTGTACAATGAGCAGTTCTTC,CATGISGGLYNEQFF
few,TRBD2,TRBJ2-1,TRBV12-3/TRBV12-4,TGTGCCAGTAGACTAGCGGGAGGTCTAAATGAGCAGTTCTTC,CASRLAGGLNEQFF
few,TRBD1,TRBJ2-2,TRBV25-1,TGTGCCAGCAGTGAATCACGGACAGGGTTGAGGACCGGGGAGCTGTTTTTT,CASSESRTGLRTGELFF
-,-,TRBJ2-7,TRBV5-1,TGCGCCAGCAGCTTGGGGACCATCCCCTCCTACGAGCAGTACTTC,CASSLGTIPSYEQYF
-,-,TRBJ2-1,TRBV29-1,TGCAGCGTTGATCCTAGCAGAAATGAGCAGTTCTTC,CSVDPSRNEQFF
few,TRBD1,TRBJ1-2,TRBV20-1,TGCAGTGCTAGGGGGGACAGGACTGTTTATGGCTACACCTTC,CSARGDRTVYGYTF
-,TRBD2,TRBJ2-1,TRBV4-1,TGCGCCAGCAGCCAAGTTTTTCGGAGGCTAGCGGCCTACAATGAGCAGTTCTTC,CASSQVFRRLAAYNEQFF
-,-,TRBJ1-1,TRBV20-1,TGCAGTGCTAGAGAGGGCAGTCGGAACACTGAAGCTTTCTTT,CSAREGSRNTEAFF
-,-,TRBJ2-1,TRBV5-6,TGTGCCAGCAGCTTTGGGACCCTAAATCGCCTCTACAATGAGCAGTTCTTC,CASSFGTLNRLYNEQFF
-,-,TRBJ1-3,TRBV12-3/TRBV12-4,TGTGCCAGCAGGAGGGGGGATACTGACACCATATATTTT,CASRRGDTDTIYF
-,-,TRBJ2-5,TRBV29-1,TGCAGCGTTGCAGAGAAAAAAGAGACCCAGTACTTC,CSVAEKKETQYF
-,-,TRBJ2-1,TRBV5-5,TGTGCCAGCAGCTTGAGACCATGGGACCGCAATGAGCAGTTCTTC,CASSLRPWDRNEQFF
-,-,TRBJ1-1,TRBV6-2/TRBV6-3,TGTGCCAGCAGTTCGCCCCCAACGGGGTGGGTGAACACTGAAGCTTTCTTT,CASSSPPTGWVNTEAFF
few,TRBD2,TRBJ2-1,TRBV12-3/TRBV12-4,TGTGCCAGCAGTTCTAGCGGGAGGGCCCTCGGCAATGAGCAGTTCTTC,CASSSSGRALGNEQFF
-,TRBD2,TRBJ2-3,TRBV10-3,TGTGCCATCAGTGAGAGTCTAGCGGGAGGATCAGATACGCAGTATTTT,CAISESLAGGSDTQYF
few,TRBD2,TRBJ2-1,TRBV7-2,TGTGCCAGCAGCTTAGTTAGCGGGAGGGCCTTGAATGAGCAGTTCTTC,CASSLVSGRALNEQFF
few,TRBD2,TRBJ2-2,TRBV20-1,TGCAGTGCTAGGAGCGGGAGTGTCGCCGGGGAGCTGTTTTTT,CSARSGSVAGELFF
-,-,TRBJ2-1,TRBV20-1,TGCAGTGCTTTTCGGGGACTTTACAATGAGCAGTTCTTC,CSAFRGLYNEQFF
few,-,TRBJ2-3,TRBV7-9,TGTGCCAGCAAGGACAGATACGATACGCAGTATTTT,CASKDRYDTQYF
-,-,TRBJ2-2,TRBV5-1,TGCGCCAGCAGCTTGGGAGCGGTTATAATGGGGGAGCTGTTTTTT,CASSLGAVIMGELFF
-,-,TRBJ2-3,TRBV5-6,TGTGCCAGCAGCTTGGCGACAGGATTTAGCACAGATACGCAGTATTTT,CASSLATGFSTDTQYF
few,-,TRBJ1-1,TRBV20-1,TGCAGTGTCTCAACCCCCAGGGGCGCTTTCTTT,CSVSTPRGAFF
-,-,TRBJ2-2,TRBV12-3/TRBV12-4,TGTGCCAGCAGTTTAATAGTTAAGTTCGGGGAGCTGTTTTTT,CASSLIVKFGELFF
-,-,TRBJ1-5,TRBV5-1,TGCGCCAGCAGCAGGGACGCCGGCAATCAGCCCCAGCATTTT,CASSRDAGNQPQHF
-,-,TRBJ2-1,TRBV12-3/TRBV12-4,TGTGCCAGCACCGAAGCTCGGACAAAGCGGTTCTTC,CASTEARTKRFF
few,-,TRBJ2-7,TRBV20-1,TGCAGTGCTAGAGATCTTGGTCGTGGCGAGCAGTACTTC,CSARDLGRGEQYF
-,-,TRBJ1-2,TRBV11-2,TGTGCCAGCAGCTTAGTAGGCAGCTATGGCTACACCTTC,CASSLVGSYGYTF
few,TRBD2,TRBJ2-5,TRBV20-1,TGCAGTGCTAGCTTCGCTAGCGGGAGGAAAGGGACCCAGTACTTC,CSASFASGRKGTQYF
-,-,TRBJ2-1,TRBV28,TGTGCCAGCACAGAGGGGCCAGGAGTGGATGAGCAGTTCTTC,CASTEGPGVDEQFF
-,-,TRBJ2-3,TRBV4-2,TGTGCCAGCAGCCCCCGGGACGGCACAGATACGCAGTATTTT,CASSPRDGTDTQYF
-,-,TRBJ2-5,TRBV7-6,TGTGCCAGCAGCTTAGGAGGGACAAGGATTGAGACCCAGTACTTC,CASSLGGTRIETQYF
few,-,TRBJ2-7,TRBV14,TGTGCCAGCAGCCAAGTCCCAAAACACGAGCAGTACTTC,CASSQVPKHEQYF
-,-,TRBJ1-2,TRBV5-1,TGCGCCAGCAGCATCAGAGAGGACTATGGCTACACCTTC,CASSIREDYGYTF
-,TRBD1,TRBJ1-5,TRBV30,TGTGCCTGGAGTGAGACCGGGACAGGGTACGGTTGGCCCCAGCATTTT,CAWSETGTGYGWPQHF
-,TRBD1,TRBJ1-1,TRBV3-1,TGTGCCAGCAGCCGACAGACAAACAGGGGTTGGACTGAAGCTTTCTTT,CASSRQTNRGWTEAFF
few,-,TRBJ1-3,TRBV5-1,TGCGCCAGCAGCTGGTCAGGGTCGGCCGGAAACACCATATATTTT,CASSWSGSAGNTIYF
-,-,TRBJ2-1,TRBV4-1,TGCGCCAGCAGCCAAGGACCCGGGAATGAGCAGTTCTTC,CASSQGPGNEQFF
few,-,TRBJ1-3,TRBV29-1,TGCAGCGCCTCACAGGGAGCTATGGACTTCTCTGGAAACACCATATATTTT,CSASQGAMDFSGNTIYF